The 12 T cell receptor beta chains listed next were all sequenced from one sample in a study of identifying expanded T cells in peripheral blood (dated by TCRdb to the late 2010s). Library creation used the immunoSEQ multiplex PCR assay. TCRdb re-hosts the immuneACCESS table, in-frame sequences only. Its copies lack some clones; in the studies checked, an unresolved V gene accounts for under half of them, and the cause for the rest is not known. This sample lists 50,000 to 60,000 clones; roughly four fifths were detected once. Approximately 17% of the sample goes to the ten largest clones. Sequencing was carried out using blood. The receptors were gathered from a person between 18 and 69 years old in good health.

This chain connects TRBV10-3 to TRBJ2-2; D assignment may be TRBD1 or TRBD2 (5 bases each). The germline V gene encodes CDR1 ENHRY and CDR2 SYGVKD. The CDR3 runs 14 residues. Trimming removed 8 bases at V and 4 bases at J, with 14 bases between. The CDR3 DNA reads as TGTGCCATCGGGGGACGCCCGGGCACCGGGGAGCTGTTTTTT. This sequence encodes CAIGGRPGTGELFF.

The chain has TRBV5-4 and TRBJ2-7; 8 bases agree with TRBD2. This CDR3 is 14 amino acids long. Per germline, CDR1 SGHNT and CDR2 YYREEE (reference sequence). The ends lost 4 bases at V and 4 bases at J; junction bases unmatched: 7. DNA of the CDR3: TGTGCCAGCAGCCTGAGAGCGGGAGCATACGAGCAGTACTTC. Residues: CASSLRAGAYEQYF.

This chain links TRBV15 with TRBJ1-2; TRBD1 aligns across 8 bases. Germline loops: CDR1 LNHNV, CDR2 YYDKDF (reference sequence). V shed 4 bases, J shed 2 bases, and the junction held 3 bases outside the gene matches. This CDR3 is 14 amino acids long. CDR3 sequence reads: CATSIRQGNYGYTF. The CDR3 DNA follows: TGTGCCACCAGCATCCGACAGGGGAACTATGGCTACACCTTC.

The chain combines TRBV19 with TRBJ1-2; D is ambiguous. Trimming pared 7 bases from V and 4 bases from J, leaving 16 bases between. The CDR3 sequence is 14 residues long. Germline values: CDR1 LNHDA, CDR2 SQIVND (reference sequence). The CDR3 region has the DNA TGTGCCAGTACCCAAGGAAGACCAAGCTATGGCTACACCTTC. Amino acid sequence: CASTQGRPSYGYTF.

The chain couples TRBV13 to TRBJ1-1; 7 nucleotides agree with TRBD1. Germline loops: CDR1 PRHDT, CDR2 FYEKMQ (reference sequence). CDR3 length equals 14 residues. J was trimmed by 7 bases and V by 6 bases; bases with no gene match: 11. CDR3 DNA: TGTGCCAGCAGTTTACCCCGACAGGGTGGTGAAGCTTTCTTT. Protein: CASSLPRQGGEAFF.

This clone was seen a single time. The V and J genes are TRBV29-1 and TRBJ1-2, with unresolved D. V lost 6 bases to trimming and J lost 4 bases, with 9 bases between them. Germline-derived CDR1 and CDR2 are SQVTM and ANQGSEA. The CDR3 contains 11 residues. The CDR3 bases are TGCAGCGTCGCGGAGGCCTATGGCTACACCTTC. Protein: CSVAEAYGYTF.

This chain joins TRBV25-1 and TRBJ1-1; perhaps TRBD1 as D (6 bases). Germline V gives CDR1 MGHDK, CDR2 SYGVNS. The V and J ends lost 3 bases and 1 base respectively, with 15 bases between them. CDR3 length: 16 residues. The CDR3 region is CASSDWDTNPNTEAFF. As DNA, the CDR3 is TGTGCCAGCAGTGATTGGGACACAAACCCGAACACTGAAGCTTTCTTT.

The chain links TRBV19 to TRBJ2-1; D is ambiguous. Germline V gene lookup returns CDR1 LNHDA and CDR2 SQIVND (reference sequence). Deletions cut 4 bases from V and 2 bases from J, with 0 bases between. CDR3 length: 11 amino acids. CDR3 DNA: TGTGCCAGTAGTACCTACAATGAGCAGTTCTTC. Its protein is CASSTYNEQFF.

The CDR3 protein is CASSIGGFNYEQYF. The CDR3 DNA is TGCGCCAGCAGTATCGGAGGATTTAACTACGAGCAGTACTTC. The rearrangement joins TRBV5-1 to TRBJ2-7; D possibly corresponds to TRBD2 (5 bases). V lost 5 bases, J lost 3 bases, and 15 bases lay in between. CDR3 length equals 14 residues. CDR1 is SGHRS, CDR2 YFSETQ, per germline.

The chain recombines TRBV10-1 with TRBJ2-1, with TRBD2 identical over 11 bases. Per the germline V gene, CDR1 is WNHNN and CDR2 is SYGVQD (reference sequence). V lost 6 bases to trimming and J lost 0 bases; unmatched junction nucleotides: 10. The CDR3 has 18 residues. DNA of the CDR3: TGCGCCAGCAGAGAACGAGGGACTAGCGGATGCTCCTACAATGAGCAGTTCTTC. This codes for CASRERGTSGCSYNEQFF.

The V gene is TRBV6-1, the J gene TRBJ2-1; perhaps TRBD2 as D (6 bases). V lost 6 bases and J 4 bases, leaving 16 bases between the germline ends. Germline lookup yields CDR1 MNHNS and CDR2 SASEGT. The CDR3 is 15 amino acids. Here the CDR3 DNA reads TGTGCCAGCAGAGCCCTAGCGACCTCTTACAATGAGCAGTTCTTC. Translated: CASRALATSYNEQFF.

This clone came up once. The junction does not match germline at one end; this may be a read error. The chain employs TRBV7-8 and TRBJ2-1; D gene unclear. Germline V CDR1 and CDR2: SGHVS, FQNEAQ. There are 11 residues in the CDR3. CDR3 residues: CASSSNNEQFF. DNA for the CDR3: TGTGCCAGCAGCTCCAACAATGAGCAGTTCTTC.